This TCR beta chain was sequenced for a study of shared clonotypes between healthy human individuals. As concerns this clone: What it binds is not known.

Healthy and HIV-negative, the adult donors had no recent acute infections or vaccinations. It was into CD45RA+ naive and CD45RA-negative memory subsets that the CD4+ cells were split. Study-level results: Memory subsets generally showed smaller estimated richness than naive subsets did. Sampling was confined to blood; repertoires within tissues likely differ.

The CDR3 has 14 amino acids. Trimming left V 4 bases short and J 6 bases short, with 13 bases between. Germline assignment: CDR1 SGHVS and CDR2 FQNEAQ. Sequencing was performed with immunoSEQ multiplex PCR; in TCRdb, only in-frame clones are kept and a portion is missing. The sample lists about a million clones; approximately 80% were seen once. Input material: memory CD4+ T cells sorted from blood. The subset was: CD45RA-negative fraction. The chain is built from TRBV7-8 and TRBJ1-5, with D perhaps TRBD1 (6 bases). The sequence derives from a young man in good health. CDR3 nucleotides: TGTGCCAGCAGCTCCAAGACAGGACGTCAGCCCCAGCATTTT. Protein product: CASSSKTGRQPQHF.